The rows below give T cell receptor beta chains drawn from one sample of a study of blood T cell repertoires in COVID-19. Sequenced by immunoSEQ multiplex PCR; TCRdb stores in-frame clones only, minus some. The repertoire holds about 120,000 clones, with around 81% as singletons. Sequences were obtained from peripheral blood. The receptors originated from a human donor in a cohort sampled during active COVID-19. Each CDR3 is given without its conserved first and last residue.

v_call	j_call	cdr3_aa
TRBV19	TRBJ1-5	ASSRGTGAAGQPQH
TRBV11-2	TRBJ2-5	ASSLASGLLRVAQY
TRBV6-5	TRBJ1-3	ASSRTGAGNTIY
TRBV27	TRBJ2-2	ASSSKAGVSGELF
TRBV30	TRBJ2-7	AWIKGYEQY
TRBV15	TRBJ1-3	ATKKGSTGGPGNTIY
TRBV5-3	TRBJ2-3	ARSSPRDYSTDTQY
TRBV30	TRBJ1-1	AWSGRASGTEAF
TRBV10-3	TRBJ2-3	AITPTGERSDTQY
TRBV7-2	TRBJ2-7	ASSPTVPSGGFDEQY
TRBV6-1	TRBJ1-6	ASSVRSILGDNSPLH
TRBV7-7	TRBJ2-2	ASRQEGYTGELF
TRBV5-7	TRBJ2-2	ASSLATGITGELF
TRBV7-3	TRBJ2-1	ASSLRAVSTYNEQF
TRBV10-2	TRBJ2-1	ASSELAGGWGNEQF
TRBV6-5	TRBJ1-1	ASSYGGRVTNTEAF
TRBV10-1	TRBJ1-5	ASSDGGMRSNQPQH
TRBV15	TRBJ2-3	ATSRVAGAGTDTQY
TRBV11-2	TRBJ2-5	ASSLGQYQETQY
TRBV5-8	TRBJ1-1	ASSLVRGLTEAF
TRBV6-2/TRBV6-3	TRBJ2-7	ASSPAGRGASYEQY
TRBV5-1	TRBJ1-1	ASSLVPGRNTEAF
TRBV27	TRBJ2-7	ASSLRVLAGVHEQY
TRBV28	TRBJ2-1	ASRRRSSGTYNEQF